The 19 T cell receptor beta chains presented below share a single source sample, sequenced in a study of blood T cells in healthy people across ages. Sample-barcoded 5' priming and a J-beta primer mix drove a second PCR of about 6 to 12 cycles. Each CDR3 protein gets one entry after TCRdb re-called the 5' RACE reads with MiXCR. The data contain 650,000 to 950,000 distinct CDR3 sequences, more than 40% of them seen just once; the ten biggest clones take up about 19%. The sample consisted of blood. These receptors came from a man between 60 and 75 years old in good health.

This clonotype was picked up a small number of times. This chain joins TRBV7-2 and TRBJ2-3; TRBD2 agrees at 8 bases. The length of the CDR3 is 14 residues. After removal of 5 bases from V and 3 bases from J, the junction contained 4 bases not matched to a gene. The germline CDR1 and CDR2 sequences are SGHTA and FQGNSA. Here the CDR3 DNA reads TGTGCCAGCAGCCAAGGACTAGCAACAGATACGCAGTATTTT. Amino acids: CASSQGLATDTQYF.

CDR3 protein: CASSLYLGGGRETQYF. As DNA, the CDR3 is TGTGCCAGCAGTTTATATTTAGGTGGGGGGCGGGAGACCCAGTACTTC. The chain has TRBV28 and TRBJ2-5, with D possibly called TRBD1 or TRBD2 (6 bases each). The CDR3 spans 16 residues. Trimming took 1 base from V and 5 from J, leaving 17 bases between them. Per the germline V gene, CDR1 is MDHEN and CDR2 is SYDVKM. Looking up the rest from reference TRBV28 and TRBJ2-5 gives the full variable domain: DVKVTQSSRYLVKRTGEKVFLECVQDMDHENMFWYRQDPGLGLRLIYFSYDVKMKEKGDIPEGYSVSREKKERFSLILESASTNQTSMYLCASSLYLGGGRETQYFGPGTRLLVL.

The chain employs TRBV27 and TRBJ1-2; D perhaps matches TRBD1 (5 bases). The CDR3 runs to 14 residues. V lost 6 bases to trimming and J lost 0 bases, with 11 bases between them. Germline CDR1 is MNHEY and CDR2 is SMNVEV (reference sequence). The CDR3 nucleotides read TGTGCCAGCAGGATCCAGGGAGCTAACTATGGCTACACCTTC. Protein product: CASRIQGANYGYTF.

Only a few counts were recorded for this clonotype. V usage is TRBV12-3 or TRBV12-4 and J usage is TRBJ1-2; maybe TRBD1 (5 bases). The CDR3 has 13 amino acids. V dropped 4 bases and J dropped 4 bases, with 10 bases sitting between them. The CDR3 protein is CASSSRDLYGYTF. Written as DNA, the CDR3 is TGTGCCAGCAGTTCCCGGGACCTCTATGGCTACACCTTC.

V is TRBV7-9 and J is TRBJ2-7; D unresolved. V lost 0 bases and J 3 bases, leaving 12 bases between the germline ends. Germline-derived CDR1 and CDR2 are SEHNR and FQNEAQ (reference sequence). The CDR3 loop spans 15 amino acids. CDR3 sequence (DNA): TGTGCCAGCAGCTTAGCTCTCGTGGTGAACTACGAGCAGTACTTC. Its translation is CASSLALVVNYEQYF. Full variable domain (remainder filled in from reference TRBV7-9 and TRBJ2-7): DTGVSQNPRHKITKRGQNVTFRCDPISEHNRLYWYRQTLGQGPEFLTYFQNEAQLEKSRLLSDRFSAERPKGSFSTLEIQRTEQGDSAMYLCASSLALVVNYEQYFGPGTRLTVT.

The chain recombines TRBV24-1 with TRBJ2-1; tentatively, D is TRBD2 (8 bases). This CDR3 has 14 amino acids. Trimming shortened V by 4 bases and J by 9 bases, and 15 bases separated the two germline ends. CDR1 is KGHDR, CDR2 SFDVKD, per germline. The CDR3: CATSETGGDSEQFF. The CDR3 DNA follows: TGTGCCACCAGTGAAACGGGGGGGGACAGTGAGCAGTTCTTC.

This clonotype has ten or more counts. This sequence joins TRBV7-8 and TRBJ2-5, with D unclear. Per germline, CDR1 SGHVS and CDR2 FQNEAQ. The CDR3 length is 14 residues. Deletions cut 1 base from V and 2 bases from J, with 8 bases between. CDR3 sequence (DNA): TGTGCCAGCAGCTTAGGTGGAGAGCAAGAGACCCAGTACTTC. Amino acid sequence: CASSLGGEQETQYF.

This clonotype was picked up a small number of times. V gene TRBV11-3 combines with J gene TRBJ2-5; D not resolved. V lost 11 bases to trimming and J lost 4 bases, with 14 bases between them. Germline CDR1 and CDR2: SGHNT and YENEEA. The CDR3 length is 12 residues. The CDR3 DNA reads as TGTGCCTCGGCGGTCGAAGTAGAGACCCAGTACTTC. It encodes CASAVEVETQYF.

The chain employs TRBV13 and TRBJ2-5; a possible D gene is TRBD1 (6 bases). V lost 2 bases and J 2 bases, leaving 12 bases between the germline ends. Germline-derived CDR1 and CDR2 are PRHDT and FYEKMQ (reference sequence). This CDR3 spans 15 amino acids. The CDR3 loop reads CASSLFFQGQETQYF. The CDR3 region has the DNA TGTGCCAGCAGCTTATTTTTTCAGGGGCAAGAGACCCAGTACTTC.

This clonotype was recorded once. The chain combines TRBV6-5 with TRBJ2-3; D unclear. The V gene's germline CDR1 is MNHEY and CDR2 SVGAGI. Trimming shortened V by 6 bases and J by 5 bases, and 18 bases separated the two germline ends. There are 15 residues in the CDR3. The chain's CDR3 is CASSPIGTVGDTQYF. As DNA, the CDR3 is TGTGCCAGCAGCCCAATCGGAACCGTTGGAGATACGCAGTATTTT.

The gene calls are TRBV7-2 and TRBJ2-7; D gene unclear. This CDR3 is 14 amino acids long. Looked up from germline, CDR1 is SGHTA and CDR2 is FQGNSA. V lost 6 bases and J lost 2, with 14 bases in between. This CDR3 is CASSSAISTYEQYF. CDR3 DNA sequence: TGTGCCAGCAGTTCGGCCATCTCTACCTACGAGCAGTACTTC.

The V call is TRBV30, the J call TRBJ2-1; 13 nucleotides align to TRBD2. V was pared by 1 base and J by 7 bases, with 1 base of the junction left unmatched. The germline V gene encodes CDR1 GTSNPN and CDR2 SVGIG (reference sequence). This CDR3 has 14 amino acids. CDR3: CAWSEGLAGNEQFF. CDR3 nucleotides: TGTGCCTGGAGTGAGGGACTAGCGGGGAATGAGCAGTTCTTC.

Note on this clonotype: A clone one base away is much larger, so this may be a read error. The chain uses TRBV29-1 and TRBJ2-1, with TRBD1 identical over 7 bases. The trim removed 5 bases at V and 9 bases at J, leaving 7 bases unmatched. This CDR3 has 12 residues. Germline CDR1 and CDR2: SQVTM and ANQGSEA. DNA for the CDR3: TGCAGCGTTAAGACAGGGTCCAGTGAGCAGTTCTTC. It translates to CSVKTGSSEQFF.

Only a few counts were recorded for this clonotype. The CDR3 DNA is TGCGCCAGCAGCCCTGAGACAGGTGTCACCGGGGAGCTGTTTTTT. Translated: CASSPETGVTGELFF. The chain joins TRBV5-1 to TRBJ2-2; maybe TRBD1 (6 bases). Trimming took off 4 bases at V and 4 bases at J, with 14 bases between the two ends. Germline loops: CDR1 SGHRS, CDR2 YFSETQ. The CDR3 spans 15 residues.

This clonotype was detected only a few times. V and J are TRBV6-5 and TRBJ1-4; the match to TRBD1 covers 10 bases. The germline CDR1 and CDR2 sequences are MNHEY and SVGAGI. Trimming cost V 7 bases and J 6 bases; bases outside gene matches: 2. The CDR3 length is 13 residues. The CDR3 protein is CASTGQGDEKLFF. The CDR3 coding sequence is TGTGCCAGCACTGGACAGGGGGATGAAAAACTGTTTTTT.

The chain is built from TRBV6-2 or TRBV6-3 and TRBJ2-5, with 13 bases identical to TRBD2. The CDR3 sequence is 16 residues long. Per the germline V gene, CDR1 is MNHEY and CDR2 is SVGEGT. The V and J ends lost 4 bases and 4 bases, in that order; junction bases with no gene match: 6. CDR3 bases: TGTGCCAGCAGTTCCTCTCGGACTAGCGGGGGAGAGACCCAGTACTTC. Its protein is CASSSSRTSGGETQYF.

V gene TRBV11-2 combines with J gene TRBJ2-7; D is unresolved. Trimming removed 1 base at V and 5 bases at J, with 12 bases between. Germline V gene lookup returns CDR1 SGHAT and CDR2 FQNNGV. The length of the CDR3 is 14 residues. Here the CDR3 DNA reads TGTGCCAGCAGCTTAGGGGCAGCGACGGACGAGCAGTACTTC. As protein: CASSLGAATDEQYF.

This clonotype was recorded a few times. The gene calls are TRBV14 and TRBJ2-5; D gene ambiguous. V lost 1 base and J 2 bases, leaving 11 bases between the germline ends. From germline, CDR1 is SGHDN and CDR2 FVKESK. This CDR3 spans 15 amino acids. CDR3 DNA sequence: TGTGCCAGCAGCCAAGCGATTAGCCTACAAGAGACCCAGTACTTC. It is translated as CASSQAISLQETQYF.

The gene calls are TRBV25-1 and TRBJ2-5, with TRBD1 matching over 7 bases. Germline trimming cut 7 bases from V and 4 bases from J; bases unmatched to any gene: 9. The CDR3 has 14 amino acids. Germline CDR1 is MGHDK and CDR2 is SYGVNS. The CDR3 sequence is CASNPTGPAETQYF. DNA of the CDR3: TGTGCCAGCAACCCGACAGGGCCCGCAGAGACCCAGTACTTC.